The clone carrying this TCR beta chain turned up a few times. Deletions cut 1 base from V and 5 bases from J, with 6 bases between. From germline, CDR1 is SGHAT and CDR2 FQNNGV. The CDR3 runs to 12 residues. This sample stems from a study of CD8+ T cells in alopecia areata. cDNA reverse transcribed from extracted RNA served as the sequencing template. TCRdb's copy holds only in-frame clones and misses some; the assay was immunoSEQ multiplex PCR. Among 140,000 or so clones, about two thirds were seen once, and the ten largest hold 30% to 45%. Material for sequencing was CD8+ T cells sorted from blood. This TCR derives from a human donor in good health. J is TRBJ2-7 and V is TRBV11-2, with a possible D match to TRBD2 (5 bases). CDR3 sequence (DNA): TGTGCCAGCAGCTTAGGCGGGCACGAGCAGTACTTC. This codes for CASSLGGHEQYF.